This T cell receptor beta chain was documented in a study of OX40 agonist ivuxolimab in advanced cancers. Sequencing was performed with immunoSEQ multiplex PCR; in TCRdb, only in-frame clones are kept and a portion is missing. This table has approximately 82,000 clones, around 94% appearing once. The CDR3 sequence is 11 residues long. Trimming left V 4 bases short and J 6 bases short, with 5 bases between. Germline values: CDR1 MNHEY, CDR2 SVGAGI. The sample holds one count of this clone. This clonotype was sampled from an adult with an advanced solid tumor such as melanoma, head and neck, liver or kidney cancer. This chain connects TRBV6-5 to TRBJ2-3; D is possibly TRBD2 (5 bases). Here the sequenced sample was CD4+ or CD8+ T cells sorted from blood, taken in a trial of the OX40 agonist ivuxolimab. The CDR3 region is CASSWEDTQYF. DNA of the CDR3: TGTGCCAGCAGTTGGGAGGATACGCAGTATTTT.